The 27 T cell receptor beta chains presented below share a single source sample, sequenced in a study of T cells after yellow fever vaccination. One entry per CDR3 protein, called by TCRdb with MiXCR from the 5' RACE reads. The table includes roughly 27,000 distinct CDR3 sequences, about 5% detected once. The source material was CD8+ T cells sorted from PBMCs, sampled 10 days after the yellow fever booster vaccination. The source is a man aged 25 to 40 who received the YFV17D yellow fever vaccine.

This clonotype was seen ten or more times. This chain links TRBV15 with TRBJ2-7; the D gene is possibly TRBD2 (6 bases). V lost 5 bases, J lost 0 bases, and 11 bases lay in between. The CDR3 is 14 residues long. From germline, CDR1 is LNHNV and CDR2 YYDKDF (reference sequence). CDR3: CATSLRDRSYEQYF. In DNA form, the CDR3 reads TGTGCCACCAGCCTGCGGGACCGCTCCTACGAGCAGTACTTC. The full variable domain, its missing parts supplied by reference TRBV15 and TRBJ2-7, is DAMVIQNPRYQVTQFGKPVTLSCSQTLNHNVMYWYQQKSSQAPKLLFHYYDKDFNNEADTPDNFQSRRPNTSFCFLDIRSPGLGDTAMYLCATSLRDRSYEQYFGPGTRLTVT.

This clonotype was seen many times. This chain links TRBV6-5 with TRBJ2-1, with 9 nucleotides matching TRBD2. V was pared by 8 bases and J by 0 bases, with 8 bases of the junction left unmatched. The CDR3 totals 16 residues. Germline lookup yields CDR1 MNHEY and CDR2 SVGAGI. The CDR3 DNA reads as TGTGCCAGCTCACCTAGCGGGGAAAGCTCCTACAATGAGCAGTTCTTC. This gives the protein CASSPSGESSYNEQFF.

This clonotype was seen ten or more times. The chain couples TRBV24-1 to TRBJ2-1; TRBD2 matches at 10 bases. Germline trimming cut 9 bases from V and 10 bases from J; bases unmatched to any gene: 11. Germline V gene lookup returns CDR1 KGHDR and CDR2 SFDVKD. The length of the CDR3 is 14 residues. CDR3 sequence (DNA): TGTGCCACCGCAGGACTAGCGGAGGGGTGGGAGCAGTTCTTC. Its translation: CATAGLAEGWEQFF.

Concerning this clonotype itself: This may be a read error, as it is one base from a much larger clone. The chain couples TRBV12-3 or TRBV12-4 to TRBJ2-7; D might be TRBD1 (6 bases). V lost 11 bases and J lost 2, with 16 bases in between. The CDR3 is 13 residues long. CDR3 sequence (DNA): TGTGCCTGCGGACCGACAGGAACCTACGAGCAGTACTTC. Protein sequence: CACGPTGTYEQYF.

This clonotype was observed at least ten times. This chain links TRBV15 with TRBJ2-7; D ambiguous. Germline CDR1 is LNHNV and CDR2 is YYDKDF (reference sequence). This CDR3 spans 13 amino acids. The germline V and J ends were trimmed by 5 bases and 4 bases, with 12 bases remaining between them. This chain's CDR3 is CATSDYLRYEQYF. The DNA of the CDR3 is TGTGCCACCAGCGATTATCTTAGGTACGAGCAGTACTTC.

The genes are TRBV5-6 and TRBJ2-7; D is perhaps TRBD2 (6 bases). The CDR3 covers 15 residues. Trimming took off 2 bases at V and 2 bases at J, with 14 bases between the two ends. The germline V gene has CDR1 SGHDT and CDR2 YYEEEE. CDR3 in DNA: TGTGCCAGCAGCTTTGGTGGGGCGGGACCCTACGAGCAGTACTTC. Protein: CASSFGGAGPYEQYF.

This clonotype was seen ten or more times. The CDR3, as DNA: TGTGCCAGCGGGGACAGGGTCGAAATCTTCTACGAGCAGTACTTC. Protein sequence: CASGDRVEIFYEQYF. This chain connects TRBV6-5 to TRBJ2-7; 9 positions agree with TRBD1. With 8 bases clipped from V and 3 bases from J, the junction kept 11 bases outside the gene matches. The CDR3 is made up of 15 amino acids. Germline assignment: CDR1 MNHEY and CDR2 SVGAGI.

The table lists this clonotype with many counts. DNA for the CDR3: TGCAGTGCTCGGGGACTAGCGGTATACGAGCAGTACTTC. Amino acids: CSARGLAVYEQYF. The chain joins TRBV20-1 to TRBJ2-7; TRBD2 aligns across 11 bases. The CDR3 loop spans 13 amino acids. Per the germline V gene, CDR1 is DFQATT and CDR2 is SNEGSKA (reference sequence). V shed 5 bases and J 4 bases; nucleotides not matched to a gene: 4.

This clonotype has at least ten counts. This rearrangement joins TRBV5-5 to TRBJ2-7, with 11 bases identical to TRBD2. The germline V gene has CDR1 SGHKS and CDR2 YYEKEE (reference sequence). This CDR3 has 15 residues. Trimming cost V 1 base and J 3 bases; bases outside gene matches: 3. The CDR3 sequence is CASSLRLAGIYEQYF. CDR3 nucleotide sequence: TGTGCCAGCAGCTTGAGACTAGCGGGGATCTACGAGCAGTACTTC. Drawing the rest from reference TRBV5-5 and TRBJ2-7, the complete variable domain is DAGVTQSPTHLIKTRGQQVTLRCSPISGHKSVSWYQQVLGQGPQFIFQYYEKEERGRGNFPDRFSARQFPNYSSELNVNALLLGDSALYLCASSLRLAGIYEQYFGPGTRLTVT.

The sample holds a few counts of this clonotype. A much bigger clone sits one base away, suggesting this may be a read error. V gene TRBV7-9 combines with J gene TRBJ2-3, with D unclear. The CDR3 loop spans 15 amino acids. Germline V lookup: CDR1 SEHNR, CDR2 FQNEAQ (reference sequence). The V and J ends lost 5 bases and 0 bases respectively, with 12 bases between them. The CDR3 sequence: CASSRPVASTDTQYF. Written as DNA, the CDR3 is TGTGCCAGCAGCCGCCCCGTGGCAAGCACAGATACGCAGTATTTT.

The rearrangement uses TRBV29-1 and TRBJ2-7; either TRBD1 or TRBD2 may supply D (5 bases each). This CDR3 is 11 amino acids long. Germline V CDR1 and CDR2: SQVTM, ANQGSEA. The germline V and J ends were trimmed by 7 bases and 5 bases, with 12 bases remaining between them. This CDR3 reads CSADGGNEQYF. The CDR3 DNA sequence: TGCAGCGCCGATGGGGGAAACGAGCAGTACTTC.

The rearrangement joins TRBV3-1 to TRBJ2-5; 9 nucleotides line up with TRBD2. The CDR3 covers 17 residues. Per the germline V gene, CDR1 is LGHDT and CDR2 is YNNKEL (reference sequence). The trim removed 11 bases at V and 5 bases at J, leaving 21 bases unmatched. Here the CDR3 reads CASSKQGPGLAGETQYF. CDR3 bases: TGTGCCTCCTCCAAGCAGGGGCCGGGACTAGCTGGGGAGACCCAGTACTTC.

The table lists this clonotype with many counts. The chain is built from TRBV6-2 or TRBV6-3 and TRBJ2-3, with 7 bases identical to TRBD1. The CDR3 sequence is 17 residues long. Per the germline V gene, CDR1 is MNHEY and CDR2 is SVGEGT. J lost 0 bases, V lost 5 bases, and 11 bases had no gene match. CDR3 nucleotide sequence: TGTGCCAGCAGTCCCTGGGACAGCTTGTCTAGCACAGATACGCAGTATTTT. Amino acids: CASSPWDSLSSTDTQYF.

In regard to this clonotype: The CDR3 carries no conserved terminal phenylalanine or tryptophan, so it likely arises from a read error. The chain couples TRBV27 to TRBJ2-7; 9 nucleotides match TRBD1. Per germline, CDR1 MNHEY and CDR2 SMNVEV (reference sequence). Unmatched junction bases numbered 15, after V lost 6 bases and J lost 9 bases. The CDR3 extends over 15 amino acids. CDR3 in amino acids: CASSLLGQGREVQYY. In DNA form, the CDR3 reads TGTGCCAGCAGCCTCCTGGGACAGGGTAGGGAGGTGCAGTACTAC.

Ten or more counts support this clonotype. The chain links TRBV2 to TRBJ2-5; possible D gene TRBD1, 6 bases. Between the trimmed V and J ends, which lost 3 bases and 5 bases, there was a span of 16 bases. Germline-derived CDR1 and CDR2 are SNHLY and FYNNEI. The length of the CDR3 is 15 residues. The CDR3 DNA is TGTGCCAGCAGTGAGGTGTACAGGGCAATTGAGACCCAGTACTTC. This codes for CASSEVYRAIETQYF.

This clonotype has ten or more counts. The chain uses TRBV7-2 and TRBJ1-1; no reliable D call. Germline CDR1 reads SGHTA; CDR2 reads FQGNSA. Trimming removed 2 bases at V and 3 bases at J, with 7 bases between. This CDR3 has 13 residues. For the CDR3, the DNA is TGTGCCAGCAGCTTATTCCGGGACACTGAAGCTTTCTTT. Translation: CASSLFRDTEAFF.

This clonotype was seen only a few times. A read error may explain this, as a much larger clone is one base away. The chain employs TRBV29-1 and TRBJ2-5; possible D gene TRBD2, 5 bases. The germline gives CDR1 SQVTM, CDR2 ANQGSEA. Trimming took 8 bases from V and 2 from J, leaving 15 bases between them. The CDR3 has 13 residues. The DNA of the CDR3 is TGCAGCCTAGCCCGGACGGGACAAGAGACCCAGTACTTC. Protein: CSLARTGQETQYF.

This clonotype showed up many times. The J gene is TRBJ2-5, the V gene TRBV7-3, with D maybe TRBD1 (6 bases). The germline gives CDR1 SGHTA, CDR2 FQGTGA. The CDR3 is 15 residues long. Between the trimmed V and J ends, which lost 5 bases and 5 bases, there was a span of 18 bases. CDR3 nucleotide sequence: TGTGCCAGCAGCCCATCCCTAGTTGGGGGCGAGACCCAGTACTTC. Residues: CASSPSLVGGETQYF. The whole variable domain, filled in from reference TRBV7-3 and TRBJ2-5, reads GAGVSQTPSNKVTEKGKYVELRCDPISGHTALYWYRQSLGQGPEFLIYFQGTGAADDSGLPNDRFFAVRPEGSVSTLKIQRTERGDSAVYLCASSPSLVGGETQYFGPGTRLLVL.

The sample holds many counts of this clonotype. The rearrangement uses TRBV15 and TRBJ1-2; D possibly corresponds to TRBD1 (5 bases). V was trimmed by 9 bases and J by 2 bases, leaving 7 bases between them. Germline V gives CDR1 LNHNV, CDR2 YYDKDF (reference sequence). The CDR3 length is 11 residues. The CDR3 is CATGGNYGYTF. The CDR3 nucleotides are TGTGCCACGGGGGGAAACTATGGCTACACCTTC.

This clonotype was recorded at least ten times. The genes are TRBV28 and TRBJ2-3; 8 bases are a match to TRBD2. The CDR3 has 13 residues. J lost 6 bases, V lost 4 bases, and 3 bases had no gene match. CDR1 is MDHEN, CDR2 SYDVKM, per germline. The DNA of the CDR3 is TGTGCCAGCAGTTGGCCGGGAGGGGATACGCAGTATTTT. It translates to CASSWPGGDTQYF.

This clonotype was observed a few times. The chain has TRBV11-2 and TRBJ2-1; 12 bases line up with TRBD2. After removal of 1 base from V and 10 bases from J, the junction contained 8 bases not matched to a gene. The CDR3 has 16 residues. The germline gives CDR1 SGHAT, CDR2 FQNNGV. The DNA for the CDR3 is TGTGCCAGCAGCTTAGTGTGGCTAGCGGGAGGGTACGAGCAGTTCTTC. Its protein is CASSLVWLAGGYEQFF.

This clonotype was recorded at least ten times. The chain links TRBV30 to TRBJ2-5, with D maybe TRBD1 (5 bases). This CDR3 spans 12 amino acids. CDR1 and CDR2 (germline): GTSNPN, SVGIG (reference sequence). The ends were cut back, 3 bases at V and 1 base at J, with 6 bases in the middle. The CDR3 DNA is TGTGCCTGGAGGGACATCCAAGAGACCCAGTACTTC. Its translation is CAWRDIQETQYF.

This clonotype has ten or more counts. The chain combines TRBV4-1 with TRBJ2-7; 7 positions match TRBD1. V lost 3 bases to trimming and J lost 3 bases; unmatched junction nucleotides: 5. Germline V gene lookup returns CDR1 MGHRA and CDR2 YSYEKL. The CDR3 is 14 amino acids. The CDR3 protein is CASSQTGMDYEQYF. The CDR3, as DNA: TGCGCCAGCAGCCAGACAGGGATGGACTACGAGCAGTACTTC.

Many counts were recorded for this clonotype. The chain couples TRBV11-2 to TRBJ1-1, with D hard to call. Trimming left V 2 bases short and J 2 bases short, with 9 bases between. Germline assignment: CDR1 SGHAT and CDR2 FQNNGV. CDR3 size: 14 residues. The DNA for the CDR3 is TGTGCCAGCAGCTTAATCTCCGATAACACTGAAGCTTTCTTT. Its translation: CASSLISDNTEAFF.

At least ten counts were recorded for this clonotype. The genes are TRBV7-9 and TRBJ2-7; D is unresolved. Between the trimmed V and J ends, which lost 4 bases and 1 base, there was a span of 8 bases. The CDR3 runs to 13 residues. Germline V gene lookup returns CDR1 SEHNR and CDR2 FQNEAQ (reference sequence). The CDR3 is CASSSGSSYEQYF. As DNA, the CDR3 is TGTGCCAGCAGCTCCGGGTCTTCCTACGAGCAGTACTTC. The full variable domain, completed using reference TRBV7-9 and TRBJ2-7, is DTGVSQNPRHKITKRGQNVTFRCDPISEHNRLYWYRQTLGQGPEFLTYFQNEAQLEKSRLLSDRFSAERPKGSFSTLEIQRTEQGDSAMYLCASSSGSSYEQYFGPGTRLTVT.

There are many counts of this clonotype. The chain couples TRBV14 to TRBJ2-2; D ambiguous. The V gene lost 3 bases and the J gene lost 8 bases, with 7 bases spanning the gap. CDR1 and CDR2 (germline): SGHDN, FVKESK. This CDR3 region has 12 residues. CDR3 sequence: CASSHSSGELFF. The CDR3 nucleotides are TGTGCCAGCAGCCATTCCTCTGGGGAGCTGTTTTTT.

This clonotype was detected many times. Compared with germline, one end of the junction differs, possibly owing to a read error. The chain carries TRBV12-3 or TRBV12-4 and TRBJ2-2; no clear D. CDR3 size: 14 residues. The CDR3 bases are TGTGCCAGCAGTTGGGTTAGTAACAGCGGGGAGCTGTTTTTT. It codes for CASSWVSNSGELFF.